This T cell receptor (beta chain) was recovered during a study of CD8 T cells in ankylosing spondylitis. Study-wide findings and caveats: Significantly higher representation of disease-linked clones was reported for matched ankylosing spondylitis synovial fluid. Past studies reported some motif variants in reactive arthritis synovial fluid and blood. Characteristic, it appeared, of ankylosing spondylitis blood was a TCR beta motif of eight or nine highly homologous variants. Clones linked to disease, bearing a CD8+ phenotype, were relatively rare in peripheral blood.

By quantitative 5'-RACE with molecular barcodes, the TCR beta libraries were made. MiXCR, run by TCRdb on the 5' RACE reads, gives a single entry per CDR3 protein. The sample holds about 220,000 distinct CDR3 sequences; around 16% are singletons and the top ten take about two fifths. The germline CDR1 and CDR2 sequences are SNHLY and FYNNEI. This CDR3 is 14 amino acids long. V gave up 6 bases and J gave up 2 bases, with 14 bases separating them. For this clonotype: The antigen is unknown.

This sequence was found in a male donor with ankylosing spondylitis. V gene TRBV2 combines with J gene TRBJ2-7; perhaps TRBD1 as D (6 bases). The sequenced sample consisted of blood, either unsorted or a sorted T cell fraction (not recorded which). CDR3 protein: CASRLLTGTYEQYF. CDR3 DNA sequence: TGTGCCAGCAGGCTACTGACAGGCACCTACGAGCAGTACTTC.